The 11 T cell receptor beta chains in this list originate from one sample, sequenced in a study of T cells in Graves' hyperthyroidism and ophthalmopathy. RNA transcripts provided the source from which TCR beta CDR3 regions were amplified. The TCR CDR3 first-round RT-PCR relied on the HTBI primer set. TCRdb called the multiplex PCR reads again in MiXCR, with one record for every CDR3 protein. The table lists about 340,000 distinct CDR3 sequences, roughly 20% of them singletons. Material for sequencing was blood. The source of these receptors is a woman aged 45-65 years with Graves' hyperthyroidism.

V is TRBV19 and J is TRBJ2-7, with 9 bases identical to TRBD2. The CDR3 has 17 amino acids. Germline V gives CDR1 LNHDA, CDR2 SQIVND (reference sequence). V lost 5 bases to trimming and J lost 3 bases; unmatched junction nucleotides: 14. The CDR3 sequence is CASSHTAWTSENYEQYF. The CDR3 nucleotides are TGTGCCAGTAGTCACACCGCCTGGACTAGCGAAAACTACGAGCAGTACTTC.

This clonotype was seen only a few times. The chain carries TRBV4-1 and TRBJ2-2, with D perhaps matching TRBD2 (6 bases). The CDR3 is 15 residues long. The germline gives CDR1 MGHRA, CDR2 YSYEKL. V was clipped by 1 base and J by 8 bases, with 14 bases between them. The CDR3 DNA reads TGCGCCAGCAGCCAAGTATTGGGAGCGGGTGGGGAGCTGTTTTTT. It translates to CASSQVLGAGGELFF.

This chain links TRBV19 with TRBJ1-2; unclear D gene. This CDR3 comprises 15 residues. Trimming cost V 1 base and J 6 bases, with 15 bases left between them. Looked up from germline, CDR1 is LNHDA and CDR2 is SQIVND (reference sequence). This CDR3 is CASSIVGRMEDGYTF. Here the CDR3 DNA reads TGTGCCAGTAGTATAGTTGGCAGAATGGAAGATGGCTACACCTTC.

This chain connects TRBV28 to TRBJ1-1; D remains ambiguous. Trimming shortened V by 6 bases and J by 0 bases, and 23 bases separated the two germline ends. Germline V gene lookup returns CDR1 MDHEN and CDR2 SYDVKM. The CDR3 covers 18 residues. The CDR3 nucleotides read TGTGCCAGCAGCCCCACCTTCCGCGGAAATAAGATGAACACTGAAGCTTTCTTT. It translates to CASSPTFRGNKMNTEAFF.

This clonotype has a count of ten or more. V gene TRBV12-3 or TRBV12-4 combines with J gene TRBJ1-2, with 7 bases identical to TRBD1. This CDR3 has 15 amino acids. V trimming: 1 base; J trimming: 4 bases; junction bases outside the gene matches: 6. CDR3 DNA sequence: TGTGCCAGCAGTTTAGGGCAGGGGGGGGTCTATGGCTACACCTTC. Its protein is CASSLGQGGVYGYTF.

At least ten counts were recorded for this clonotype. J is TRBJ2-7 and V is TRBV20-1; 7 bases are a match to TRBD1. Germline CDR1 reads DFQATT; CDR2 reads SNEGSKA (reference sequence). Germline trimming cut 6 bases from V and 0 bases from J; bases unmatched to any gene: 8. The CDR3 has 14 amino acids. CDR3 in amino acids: CSATGTESSYEQYV. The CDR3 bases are TGCAGTGCGACCGGGACAGAGAGCTCCTACGAGCAGTACGTC.

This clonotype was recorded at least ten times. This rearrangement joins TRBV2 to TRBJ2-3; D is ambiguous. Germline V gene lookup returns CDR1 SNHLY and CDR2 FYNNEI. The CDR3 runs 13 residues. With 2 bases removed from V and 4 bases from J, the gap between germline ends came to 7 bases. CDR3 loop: CASSESLPDTQYF. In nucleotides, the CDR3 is TGTGCCAGCAGTGAATCTCTCCCAGATACGCAGTATTTT.

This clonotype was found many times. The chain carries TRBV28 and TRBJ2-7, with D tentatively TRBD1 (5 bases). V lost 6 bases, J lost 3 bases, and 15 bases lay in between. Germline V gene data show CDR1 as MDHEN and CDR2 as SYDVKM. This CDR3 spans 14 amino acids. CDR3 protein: CASSFSPTVYEQYF. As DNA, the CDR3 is TGTGCCAGCAGCTTTAGCCCGACAGTCTACGAGCAGTACTTC.

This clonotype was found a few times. The CDR3 DNA sequence: TGCGCCAGCAGTAAGACAGTGTATGGCACAGATACGCAGTATTTT. Translation gives CASSKTVYGTDTQYF. V usage is TRBV10-1 and J usage is TRBJ2-3, with D tentatively TRBD1 (5 bases). This CDR3 has 15 residues. V shed 5 bases and J shed 1 base, with 13 bases lying between them. Germline assignment: CDR1 WNHNN and CDR2 SYGVQD (reference sequence).

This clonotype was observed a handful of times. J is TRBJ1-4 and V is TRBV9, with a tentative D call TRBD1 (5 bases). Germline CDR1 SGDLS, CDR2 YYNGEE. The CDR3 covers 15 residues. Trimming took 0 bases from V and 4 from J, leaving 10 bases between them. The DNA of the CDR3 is TGTGCCAGCAGCGTAGCCCAGGGCTTTAATGAAAAACTGTTTTTT. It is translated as CASSVAQGFNEKLFF. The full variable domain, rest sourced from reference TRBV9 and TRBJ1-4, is DSGVTQTPKHLITATGQRVTLRCSPRSGDLSVYWYQQSLDQGLQFLIQYYNGEERAKGNILERFSAQQFPDLHSELNLSSLELGDSALYFCASSVAQGFNEKLFFGSGTQLSVL.

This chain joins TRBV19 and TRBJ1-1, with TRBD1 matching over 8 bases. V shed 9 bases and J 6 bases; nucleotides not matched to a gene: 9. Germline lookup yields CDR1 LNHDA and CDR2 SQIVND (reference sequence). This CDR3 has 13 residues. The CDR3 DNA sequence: TGTGCCAGCCAGGACAGGGTTTGGGCTGAAGCTTTCTTT. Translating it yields CASQDRVWAEAFF.